This T cell receptor beta chain was identified in a study of T-cell memory formation after mild COVID-19. The wider study: TCR clusters showed largely donor specificity. The study, taken as a whole, reports: Some clones that responded turned up in pre-infection memory, which suggests that cross-reactive memory joined in. Among clones peaking at day 37 in the second wave, SARS-CoV-2 specificity remained unconfirmed.

The table lists this clonotype with a few counts. As yet, its antigen is unknown. J lost 4 bases, V lost 7 bases, and 8 bases had no gene match. Germline lookup yields CDR1 ENHRY and CDR2 SYGVKD. This CDR3 region has 14 residues. TCRdb reprocessed the 5' RACE reads via MiXCR and lists one record per CDR3 protein. The data show roughly 340,000 distinct CDR3 sequences, 15% to 20% seen once. The sequence was collected from a man aged 18 to 30 who had mild COVID-19 (a few samples of this study predate the infection). Cell type and time point are not known. Sequencing was carried out using PBMCs or a T cell subset sorted from them (not recorded which). This chain uses TRBV10-3 with TRBJ2-5; 8 nucleotides line up with TRBD2. The CDR3 DNA reads TGTGCCATCAAGCGAAACGGGGGGGCAGAGACCCAGTACTTC. It codes for CAIKRNGGAETQYF.